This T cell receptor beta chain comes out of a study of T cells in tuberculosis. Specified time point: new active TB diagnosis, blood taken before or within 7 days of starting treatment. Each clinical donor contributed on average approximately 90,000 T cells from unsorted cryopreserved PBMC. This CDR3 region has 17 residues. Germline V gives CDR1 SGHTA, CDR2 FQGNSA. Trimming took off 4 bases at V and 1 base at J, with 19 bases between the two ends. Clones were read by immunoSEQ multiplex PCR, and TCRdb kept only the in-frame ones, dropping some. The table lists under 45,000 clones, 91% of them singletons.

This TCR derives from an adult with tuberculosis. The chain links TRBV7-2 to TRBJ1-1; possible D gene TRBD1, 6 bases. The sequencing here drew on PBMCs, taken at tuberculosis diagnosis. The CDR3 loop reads CASSSQPSGTSNTEAFF. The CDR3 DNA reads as TGTGCCAGCAGCTCCCAACCCTCCGGGACATCGAACACTGAAGCTTTCTTT.